These 13 T cell receptor beta chains originate from one sample sequenced in a study of identical twins. One entry per CDR3 protein, called by TCRdb with MiXCR from the 5' RACE reads. The sample contains roughly 690,000 distinct CDR3 sequences, 5.5% to 6.5% of which appear only once. The sequenced sample consisted of naive T cells sorted from blood. The receptors here all came from a man aged 18 to 29 in good health.

This clonotype was counted between two and nine times. The J gene is TRBJ2-7, the V gene TRBV7-9; D ambiguous. Germline CDR1 and CDR2: SEHNR and FQNEAQ (reference sequence). V dropped 3 bases and J dropped 4 bases, with 7 bases sitting between them. The CDR3 consists of 12 residues. The CDR3 is CASSFTQYEQYF. The CDR3 bases are TGTGCCAGCAGCTTTACTCAGTACGAGCAGTACTTC.

The rearrangement uses TRBV9 and TRBJ2-1, with a tentative D call TRBD1 (6 bases). Germline V gene sequence: CDR1 SGDLS, CDR2 YYNGEE. This CDR3 comprises 13 residues. V gave up 2 bases and J gave up 5 bases, with 8 bases separating them. The CDR3 DNA reads as TGTGCCAGCAGCGTCCAGGGGAACAATGAGCAGTTCTTC. This gives the protein CASSVQGNNEQFF.

This clonotype was seen a handful of times. The chain has TRBV7-9 and TRBJ2-7, with D perhaps matching TRBD2 (5 bases). Trimming cost V 4 bases and J 4 bases, with 14 bases left between them. Per the germline V gene, CDR1 is SEHNR and CDR2 is FQNEAQ (reference sequence). The CDR3 totals 14 residues. Written as DNA, the CDR3 is TGTGCCAGCAGCTCTTCACTAGTTTCTTACGAGCAGTACGTC. This codes for CASSSSLVSYEQYV.

This clonotype was observed many times. The rearrangement uses TRBV4-3 and TRBJ2-5, with D perhaps TRBD1 (6 bases). This CDR3 contains 16 residues. The V end lost 0 bases, the J end lost 0 bases, and 11 bases lay between the germline ends. Germline CDR1 and CDR2: LGHNA and YSLEER. CDR3 bases: TGCGCCAGCAGCCAAGAGGCCAGGGGACACCAAGAGACCCAGTACTTC. Protein product: CASSQEARGHQETQYF.

This clonotype has a count of ten or more. V and J are TRBV20-1 and TRBJ2-1; 9 bases line up with TRBD2. The CDR3 has 16 amino acids. V shed 5 bases and J 4 bases; nucleotides not matched to a gene: 12. Germline V gene lookup returns CDR1 DFQATT and CDR2 SNEGSKA (reference sequence). The DNA of the CDR3 is TGCAGTGCTGGGGGCTTAGCGGGAGCCCTGTACAATGAGCAGTTCTTC. It translates to CSAGGLAGALYNEQFF.

The sample holds many counts of this clonotype. The rearrangement links TRBV10-3 to TRBJ2-1; D is unresolved. CDR3 length equals 13 residues. In germline, CDR1 is ENHRY, CDR2 SYGVKD. V lost 10 bases and J lost 10, with 20 bases in between. This chain's CDR3 is CATRPGTKKEQFF. CDR3 in DNA: TGTGCCACAAGGCCAGGTACAAAGAAAGAGCAGTTCTTC.

This clonotype was seen repeatedly, ten times or more. This sequence joins TRBV9 and TRBJ2-2; D is undetermined. The CDR3 loop spans 14 amino acids. In germline, CDR1 is SGDLS, CDR2 YYNGEE. V lost 0 bases to trimming and J lost 5 bases, with 8 bases between them. The CDR3 nucleotides read TGTGCCAGCAGCGTAGTCAGTTCTACCGGGGAGCTGTTTTTT. Protein product: CASSVVSSTGELFF.

This clonotype was detected a few times. J is TRBJ1-5 and V is TRBV19; no definite D call. V was trimmed by 1 base and J by 0 bases, leaving 7 bases between them. Germline V gene data show CDR1 as LNHDA and CDR2 as SQIVND (reference sequence). The CDR3 is 15 amino acids. The CDR3 region is CASSIVLDSNQPQHF. CDR3 DNA: TGTGCCAGTAGTATAGTTTTGGATAGCAATCAGCCCCAGCATTTT.

The sample holds many counts of this clonotype. The chain uses TRBV20-1 and TRBJ2-1; 12 bases fit TRBD2. Trimming removed 6 bases from V and 3 bases from J; junction bases left unmatched: 9. The CDR3 runs to 16 residues. Per the germline V gene, CDR1 is DFQATT and CDR2 is SNEGSKA (reference sequence). The DNA of the CDR3 is TGCAGTGCGCCATGGACTAGCGGGGACTACTACAATGAGCAGTTCTTC. Amino acid sequence: CSAPWTSGDYYNEQFF.

This chain uses TRBV18 with TRBJ2-7; the match to TRBD2 covers 10 bases. Germline CDR1 reads KGHSH; CDR2 reads LQKENI. This CDR3 comprises 15 residues. The V and J ends lost 2 bases and 3 bases, in that order; junction bases with no gene match: 4. The CDR3 DNA is TGTGCCAGCTCACCAGGGGCTAGCGGGGGCTACGAGCAGTACTTC. This codes for CASSPGASGGYEQYF. Based on the CDR3 plus reference TRBV18 and TRBJ2-7, the full variable domain is NAGVMQNPRHLVRRRGQEARLRCSPMKGHSHVYWYRQLPEEGLKFMVYLQKENIIDESGMPKERFSAEFPKEGPSILRIQQVVRGDSAAYFCASSPGASGGYEQYFGPGTRLTVT.

This clonotype was counted between two and nine times. V is TRBV12-3 or TRBV12-4 and J is TRBJ2-1; a possible D gene is TRBD1 (6 bases). Trimming took off 0 bases at V and 6 bases at J, with 9 bases between the two ends. The CDR3 totals 14 residues. CDR3 DNA: TGTGCCAGCAGTTTAGCAGAGACAGGCAATGAGCAGTTCTTC. Translation gives CASSLAETGNEQFF.

This clonotype turned up a few times. The genes are TRBV29-1 and TRBJ2-3, with TRBD2 identical over 8 bases. This CDR3 spans 14 amino acids. Germline V gene lookup returns CDR1 SQVTM and CDR2 ANQGSEA. The ends lost 6 bases at V and 1 base at J; junction bases unmatched: 6. The CDR3 loop reads CSVDISGGTDTQYF. The CDR3 DNA follows: TGCAGCGTAGATATTAGCGGGGGCACAGATACGCAGTATTTT.

This clonotype was counted between two and nine times. The rearrangement uses TRBV11-2 and TRBJ2-5; TRBD2 is a possible D gene (6 bases). V was trimmed by 6 bases and J by 2 bases, leaving 16 bases between them. This CDR3 spans 15 amino acids. The germline V gene encodes CDR1 SGHAT and CDR2 FQNNGV. CDR3 coding DNA: TGTGCCAGCAGGAGCCCCCGGGAGCTACAAGAGACCCAGTACTTC. Translating it yields CASRSPRELQETQYF.